A selection of T cell receptor beta chains follows, all from one sample in a study of blood T cell repertoires in COVID-19. Measured with immunoSEQ multiplex PCR; TCRdb has only the in-frame clones, and not every one. The sample shows 100,000 to 150,000 clones, more than 85% of them seen only once. Source material: peripheral blood. The receptors here all came from a man aged 45-60 years with COVID-19, enrolled during active disease. The CDR3 runs from the conserved cysteine through the conserved F or W. A D gene is named only where the DNA matches it firmly. The size of a clone is reported for some rows only, either as once, few or many, or as a class for expanded clones.

DNA,CDR3,J,D,V,size
TGCGCCAGCAGCTTAACTAGCGGGATGAATGAGCAGTTCTTC,CASSLTSGMNEQFF,TRBJ2-1,TRBD2,TRBV5-1,once
TGTGCCAGTAGTATAGGGACTAGCGGTCACTCCTACAATGAGCAGTTCTTC,CASSIGTSGHSYNEQFF,TRBJ2-1,TRBD2,TRBV19,few
TGTGCCAGCAGTTTATACAGGGCTGATCAGCCCCAGCATTTT,CASSLYRADQPQHF,TRBJ1-5,.,TRBV27,.
TGTGCCACCAGCAGAGTAAGCGGGAGCTCCGCATCGGGAGAGACCCAGTACTTC,CATSRVSGSSASGETQYF,TRBJ2-5,TRBD2,TRBV15,.
TGTGCCAGCAGCCAACAGGGAATTGAAAAACTGTTTTTT,CASSQQGIEKLFF,TRBJ1-4,.,TRBV7-2,.
TGTGCCAGCAGTTACTCGCGGGACAGCTATGGCTACACCTTC,CASSYSRDSYGYTF,TRBJ1-2,TRBD1,TRBV6-5,.
TGCGCCAGCAGCCAAGCCGGGACACCGGTCGAAAAACTGTTTTTT,CASSQAGTPVEKLFF,TRBJ1-4,.,TRBV4-1,.
TGTGCCAGCAGCCAAGGGCGCAGGTACAATAACTATGGCTACACCTTC,CASSQGRRYNNYGYTF,TRBJ1-2,.,TRBV3-1/TRBV3-2,.
TGTGCCAGCAGCCCCCGGGGGGCGGCGTGGATGAACACTGAAGCTTTCTTT,CASSPRGAAWMNTEAFF,TRBJ1-1,.,TRBV21-1,.
TGTGCCAGCGGTTATAGCAATCAGCCCCAGCATTTT,CASGYSNQPQHF,TRBJ1-5,.,TRBV19,few
TGTGCCAGTAGTAGAGGTACCGAGCAGTTCTTC,CASSRGTEQFF,TRBJ2-1,.,TRBV19,few
TGTGCCAGCAGCCCCGGGGACAGGGGACCCTACGAGCAGTACTTC,CASSPGDRGPYEQYF,TRBJ2-7,TRBD1,TRBV11-2,.
TGTGCCAGCAGTTACCCTGAAAGGTCCAGGGGGCGCTCGGGAACCGGGGAGCTGTTTTTT,CASSYPERSRGRSGTGELFF,TRBJ2-2,TRBD1,TRBV6-7,.
TGTGCCAGTAAATTACAGGGAACTGAAGCTTTCTTT,CASKLQGTEAFF,TRBJ1-1,.,TRBV19,.
TGTGCCAGCAGTGCGAGACAGGGCCAAGAGACCCAGTACTTC,CASSARQGQETQYF,TRBJ2-5,TRBD1,TRBV2,.
TGTGCCAGTAGTATAGCCAACCCAGTGGGGGGTGCGGGCAATGAGCAGTTCTTC,CASSIANPVGGAGNEQFF,TRBJ2-1,.,TRBV19,.
TGTGCCAGCAGCCAAGAAAGCGGGAGGGCGTGGGAGACCCAGTACTTC,CASSQESGRAWETQYF,TRBJ2-5,TRBD2,TRBV4-2,.
TGTGCCAGCTCACCCCGCGGACTAGCGGGAGAGGACAGCACAGATACGCAGTATTTT,CASSPRGLAGEDSTDTQYF,TRBJ2-3,TRBD2,TRBV18,.
TGTGCCAGCAGTACAGGTTACGAGCAGTACTTC,CASSTGYEQYF,TRBJ2-7,.,TRBV12-3/TRBV12-4,.
TGTGCCTGGAGTGTACGGGACAGGACTGAAGCTTTCTTT,CAWSVRDRTEAFF,TRBJ1-1,TRBD1,TRBV30,.
TGTGCCAGTAGTGTCCGGGACTGGCGTCCGGATCAGCCCCAGCATTTT,CASSVRDWRPDQPQHF,TRBJ1-5,.,TRBV19,.
TGTGCCAGCAGTTACGGTCCAGGGAACACTGAAGCTTTCTTT,CASSYGPGNTEAFF,TRBJ1-1,.,TRBV6-5,few
TGTGCCTGGAGTTTTGATACCCTGAGAACCGGGGAGCTGTTTTTT,CAWSFDTLRTGELFF,TRBJ2-2,.,TRBV30,.
TGTGCCAGCAGCCAAGATGTAGCGGGAGCGTGGGAGCAGTACTTC,CASSQDVAGAWEQYF,TRBJ2-7,TRBD2,TRBV4-2,once
TGTGCCATCAGTAACGGACAGGAAGAGACCCAGTACTTC,CAISNGQEETQYF,TRBJ2-5,TRBD1,TRBV10-3,.
TGTGCCAGCTCACCTTTACGGACAGCGCGATCCTCCTACGAGCAGTACTTC,CASSPLRTARSSYEQYF,TRBJ2-7,.,TRBV18,once
TGTGCCAGCAGCTGGACTAGCGGGAGGGGGAATGAGCAGTTCTTC,CASSWTSGRGNEQFF,TRBJ2-1,TRBD2,TRBV7-2,.
TGTGCCAGCAGTTTGTGGCTAGACATGGGGCCTCCCTACAATGAGCAGTTCTTC,CASSLWLDMGPPYNEQFF,TRBJ2-1,.,TRBV27,.
TGTGCCAGTAGTTCGACCGGGACAGGGTCCGAAAAACTGTTTTTT,CASSSTGTGSEKLFF,TRBJ1-4,TRBD1,TRBV19,.
TGTGCCAGTAGTATCAGGGGTGGGACTAGCGGCAACAATGAGCAGTTCTTC,CASSIRGGTSGNNEQFF,TRBJ2-1,TRBD2,TRBV19,.
TGTGCCAGCAGACCGGGAGGAAGCGCAGATACGCAGTATTTT,CASRPGGSADTQYF,TRBJ2-3,TRBD2,TRBV28,.
TGTGCCAGCAGGCTCACAGGGACGCCCTATAATTCACCCCTCCACTTT,CASRLTGTPYNSPLHF,TRBJ1-6,.,TRBV2,few
TGTGCCACCAGCAGAGATATGGCGGGAATTGGAAACACCATATATTTT,CATSRDMAGIGNTIYF,TRBJ1-3,.,TRBV15,.
TGTGCCAGTTCTGAGACTGAAACTAACTATGGCTACACCTTC,CASSETETNYGYTF,TRBJ1-2,.,TRBV19,.
TGTGCCATCAGTCCCACTAACACCGGGGAGCTGTTTTTT,CAISPTNTGELFF,TRBJ2-2,.,TRBV10-3,.
TGTGCCAGCAGCCCACTTAAGGGACAGGGCTACGAGCAGTACTTC,CASSPLKGQGYEQYF,TRBJ2-7,TRBD1,TRBV7-2,.
TGTGCCAGTAGTATCCGTAATGAGCAGTTCTTC,CASSIRNEQFF,TRBJ2-1,.,TRBV19,.
TGCGCCAGCAGCTTGGACGCTTTAGCGGGAGGGTACAATGAGCAGTTCTTC,CASSLDALAGGYNEQFF,TRBJ2-1,TRBD2,TRBV5-1,.
TGTGCCAGCAGTAACCCAGGGAACTACGAGCAGTACTTC,CASSNPGNYEQYF,TRBJ2-7,.,TRBV28,.
TGTGCCAGCAGCTTACCGCGGGACAGGCCATCCATGGGCGATGGCTACACCTTC,CASSLPRDRPSMGDGYTF,TRBJ1-2,TRBD1,TRBV7-2,.